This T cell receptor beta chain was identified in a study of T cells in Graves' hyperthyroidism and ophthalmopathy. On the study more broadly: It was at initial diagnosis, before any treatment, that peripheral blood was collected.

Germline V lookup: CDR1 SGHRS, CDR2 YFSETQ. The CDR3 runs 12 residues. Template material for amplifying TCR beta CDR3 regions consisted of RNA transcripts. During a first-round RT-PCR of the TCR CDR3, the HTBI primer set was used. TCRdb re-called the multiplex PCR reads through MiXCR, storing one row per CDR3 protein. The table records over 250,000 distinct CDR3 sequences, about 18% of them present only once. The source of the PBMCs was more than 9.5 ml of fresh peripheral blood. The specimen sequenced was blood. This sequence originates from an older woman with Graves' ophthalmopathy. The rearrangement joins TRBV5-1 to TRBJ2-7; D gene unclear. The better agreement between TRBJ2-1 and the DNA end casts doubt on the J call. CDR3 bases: TGCGCCAGCAGCTTGGAGTCCTACGAGCAGTTCTTC. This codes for CASSLESYEQFF.